The subject of this entry is one T cell receptor beta chain. Its target is unknown. The data stem from a study of STAT5B mutations in CD4+ large granular lymphocyte leukemia. Whole-study findings and limits: 8/27 top patient clones versus 2/35 control clones were TRBV06-family.

Trimming stripped 0 bases from V and 7 bases from J, with 18 bases between. Germline V gene data show CDR1 as SGHTS and CDR2 as YDEGEE. The CDR3 is 16 residues long. This table comes from immunoSEQ multiplex PCR, and its TCRdb copy is limited to in-frame clones, with some not included. The data show roughly 32,000 clones, about 70% seen once. V and J are TRBV5-8 and TRBJ2-3, with D tentatively TRBD1 or TRBD2 (5 bases each). Sequencing was done on a sample of CD4+ T cells from blood buffy coats. This clonotype was obtained from a human donor in good health. In DNA form, the CDR3 reads TGTGCCAGCAGCTTGGATGGGGCAGGGACCCTGAATACGCAGTATTTT. It yields the protein CASSLDGAGTLNTQYF.